This T cell receptor (beta chain) was sequenced during a study of post-analysis software for immune sequencing data. Overall study context: Relapsing-remitting, secondary progressive and progressive-relapsing multiple sclerosis were all included among the disease courses. Findings of the study overall: The study found TRBV5-6, TRBV5-1 and TRBV20-1 among a few TRBV segments more frequent in patients than controls. Samples from one preparation batch, clustered by F measure, grouped strongly together. When compared against controls, multiple sclerosis patients showed significantly lower normalized Chao1 diversity.

V lost 5 bases, J lost 6 bases, and 5 bases stayed unmatched. The CDR3 totals 15 residues. Germline loops: CDR1 KGHDR, CDR2 SFDVKD. About this clonotype: Antigen: not known.

Every TCR beta cDNA library bore unique molecular identifiers. The authors obtained roughly 500,000 cDNA molecules from about 0.94 to 9.7 million T cells. TCRdb re-derived calls from the PCR reads in MiXCR, one entry per CDR3 protein. The sample holds 380,000 or so distinct CDR3 sequences, roughly 36% seen once. The chain joins TRBV24-1 to TRBJ2-1; TRBD2 matches 11 bases. The source material was blood. The clonotype originates from a girl aged 10 to 17 with multiple sclerosis. The CDR3 nucleotides read TGTGCCACCAGTGGTGGGACTAGCGGATCCAATGAGCAGTTCTTC. Translation gives CATSGGTSGSNEQFF.